There are many counts of the clone carrying this T cell receptor beta chain. Trimming left V 3 bases short and J 0 bases short, with 10 bases between. This CDR3 is 15 amino acids long. Looked up from germline, CDR1 is SGHTS and CDR2 is YDEGEE. This specimen belongs to a study of T cells in Graves' hyperthyroidism and ophthalmopathy. Authors of the study amplified TCR beta CDR3 regions from RNA transcripts. The study used the HTBI primer set for a first-round RT-PCR of the TCR CDR3. TCRdb recomputed calls from the multiplex PCR reads with MiXCR, one row per CDR3 protein. The repertoire holds some 650,000 distinct CDR3 sequences, roughly 15% seen once, with more than 3% in the top ten.

The chain recombines TRBV5-8 with TRBJ1-5, with TRBD1 as a possible D gene (6 bases). The receptor was isolated from a woman between 40 and 50 years old with Graves' ophthalmopathy. The sample taken for sequencing was blood. CDR3: CASSYGQYSNQPQHF. The CDR3 DNA sequence: TGTGCCAGCAGCTATGGACAGTATAGCAATCAGCCCCAGCATTTT.